A single sample gave rise to the 32 T cell receptor beta chains below, sequenced in a study of T-cell reconstitution after alpha-beta-depleted transplantation in children. The TCRbeta library was prepared with unique molecular identifiers. TCRdb reprocessed the PCR reads with MiXCR, giving one entry per CDR3 protein. The data show over 45,000 distinct CDR3 sequences, under 6.5% seen once. The input for sequencing was PBMCs, mostly from graft donor cells, taken 60 days after TCRalphabeta/CD19-depleted stem cell transplant. Receptor source: a female patient aged 2-10 years who had a stem cell transplant for aplastic anemia, so the T cells may come from the graft donor.

This clonotype was counted many times. The CDR3: CASSLAQRGAAEQFF. The DNA for the CDR3 is TGTGCCAGCAGTTTAGCACAGCGAGGTGCGGCTGAGCAGTTCTTC. The chain joins TRBV12-3 or TRBV12-4 to TRBJ2-1; the D is unclear. Trimming left V 0 bases short and J 9 bases short, with 15 bases between. This CDR3 contains 15 residues.

This clonotype has ten or more counts. The V gene is TRBV20-1, the J gene TRBJ2-7, with 10 nucleotides matching TRBD2. This CDR3 spans 14 amino acids. The ends lost 0 bases at V and 2 bases at J; junction bases unmatched: 1. From germline, CDR1 is DFQATT and CDR2 SNEGSKA (reference sequence). CDR3 amino acids: CSARDTSGAYEQYF. In nucleotides, the CDR3 is TGCAGTGCTAGAGATACTAGCGGGGCCTACGAGCAGTACTTC.

This clonotype appeared many times. V gene TRBV5-1 combines with J gene TRBJ2-2, with D perhaps given as TRBD1 or TRBD2 (5 bases each). Germline loops: CDR1 SGHRS, CDR2 YFSETQ. The CDR3 covers 15 residues. V was clipped by 4 bases and J by 2 bases, with 12 bases between them. CDR3 DNA sequence: TGCGCCAGCAGCAAGGGGACGAGAAACACCGGGGAGCTGTTTTTT. Amino acid sequence: CASSKGTRNTGELFF.

J is TRBJ1-2 and V is TRBV20-1, with D perhaps matching TRBD1 (5 bases). This CDR3 region has 14 residues. The germline V gene has CDR1 DFQATT and CDR2 SNEGSKA (reference sequence). The V and J ends lost 0 bases and 4 bases respectively, with 12 bases between them. The CDR3 nucleotides are TGCAGTGCTAGAGATGTCAGGGTCGGCTATGGCTACACCTTC. It yields the protein CSARDVRVGYGYTF.

This clonotype was counted many times. CDR3 nucleotides: TGTGCCAGCAGTCGGACAGGGGGCGCAACTAATGAAAAACTGTTTTTT. Amino acid sequence: CASSRTGGATNEKLFF. V and J are TRBV12-3 or TRBV12-4 and TRBJ1-4; 11 bases are shared with TRBD1. This CDR3 region has 16 residues. With V trimmed by 5 bases and J by 0 bases, 2 bases remained unmatched.

In its sample, this clonotype was seen many times. This chain links TRBV7-8 with TRBJ2-1, with 11 nucleotides matching TRBD2. CDR3 size: 16 residues. J lost 8 bases, V lost 3 bases, and 9 bases had no gene match. From germline, CDR1 is SGHVS and CDR2 FQNEAQ. CDR3 DNA sequence: TGTGCCAGCAGCTTCACTAGCGGGAGAGGTGTCGATGAGCAGTTCTTC. Translating it yields CASSFTSGRGVDEQFF.

This clonotype was counted ten times or more. V is TRBV20-1 and J is TRBJ1-1; a weak D match, TRBD1 (5 bases). CDR3 length equals 13 residues. Germline CDR1 and CDR2: DFQATT and SNEGSKA (reference sequence). Deletions cut 6 bases from V and 4 bases from J, with 15 bases between. Here the CDR3 DNA reads TGCAGTGCCCCCGGTGGGGGTACCACTGAAGCTTTCTTT. Translated: CSAPGGGTTEAFF.

This clonotype appeared many times. This chain links TRBV12-3 or TRBV12-4 with TRBJ2-3; D gene unclear. Trimming took off 3 bases at V and 0 bases at J, with 7 bases between the two ends. The CDR3 loop spans 14 amino acids. This CDR3 is CASSLGASTDTQYF. The CDR3 DNA sequence: TGTGCCAGCAGTTTGGGTGCTAGCACAGATACGCAGTATTTT.

Concerning this clonotype itself: This clone may be a read error of a much larger clone one base away. This likely comes from a read error, as the CDR3 has no conserved phenylalanine or tryptophan at its end. The V and J genes are TRBV3-1 and TRBJ2-7; no reliable D call. Per the germline V gene, CDR1 is LGHDT and CDR2 is YNNKEL (reference sequence). Trimming stripped 1 base from V and 3 bases from J, with 4 bases between. CDR3 length equals 12 residues. The CDR3: CASSQGVYEQYL. The CDR3 DNA reads as TGTGCCAGCAGCCAAGGCGTCTACGAGCAGTACCTC.

This clonotype was recorded many times. V gene TRBV10-3 combines with J gene TRBJ2-7, with 13 bases matching TRBD2. Germline assignment: CDR1 ENHRY and CDR2 SYGVKD. V dropped 6 bases and J dropped 3; count of bases not matched to a gene: 8. The CDR3 has 16 amino acids. The CDR3 DNA reads TGTGCCATCAGCCCTACTAGCGGGAGGGCCAACTACGAGCAGTACTTC. The encoded protein is CAISPTSGRANYEQYF.

This clonotype was counted at least ten times. CDR3 loop: CASSQGQPWMFF. CDR3 nucleotide sequence: TGTGCCAGCAGCCAGGGACAGCCCTGGATGTTTTTT. The V call is TRBV12-3 or TRBV12-4, the J call TRBJ1-4, with 7 bases that match TRBD1. The CDR3 totals 12 residues. With 6 bases clipped from V and 15 bases from J, the junction kept 10 bases outside the gene matches.

A word on this clonotype: A read error is likely, as this CDR3 ends without the conserved phenylalanine or tryptophan. The chain joins TRBV2 to TRBJ2-2, with unresolved D. The length of the CDR3 is 11 residues. V shed 6 bases and J shed 5 bases, with 4 bases lying between them. Per germline, CDR1 SNHLY and CDR2 FYNNEI. CDR3 nucleotides: TGTGCCAGCAGCGGGACCGGGGAGCTGTTTCTT. It yields the protein CASSGTGELFL.

In its sample, this clonotype was seen many times. The CDR3 DNA follows: TGCAGTGCCTTGCTCCTTTGGGGGGGCTTCCACGAGCAGTACTTC. This gives the protein CSALLLWGGFHEQYF. This chain joins TRBV20-1 and TRBJ2-7, with D possibly matching TRBD2 (7 bases). This CDR3 has 15 amino acids. The V end was cut by 6 bases, the J end by 5 bases, with 23 bases between. Germline V gives CDR1 DFQATT, CDR2 SNEGSKA (reference sequence).

There are many counts of this clonotype. V is TRBV7-2 and J is TRBJ2-7, with 9 bases aligning to TRBD2. Losses at the gene ends were 5 bases for V and 0 bases for J; bases not matched to a gene: 5. Germline CDR1 SGHTA, CDR2 FQGNSA. The CDR3 is made up of 15 amino acids. The CDR3 sequence: CASSLQRGVSYEQYF. DNA for the CDR3: TGTGCCAGCAGCCTGCAGCGGGGGGTCTCCTACGAGCAGTACTTC.

The sample holds many counts of this clonotype. The genes are TRBV4-1 and TRBJ2-1, with 8 bases that match TRBD1. The ends lost 4 bases at V and 7 bases at J; junction bases unmatched: 3. The CDR3 runs 13 residues. Per germline, CDR1 MGHRA and CDR2 YSYEKL. CDR3 residues: CASSPWTGNEQFF. CDR3 coding DNA: TGCGCCAGCAGCCCCTGGACAGGGAATGAGCAGTTCTTC.

This clonotype was seen at least ten times. This chain joins TRBV20-1 and TRBJ2-7; D is perhaps TRBD2 (6 bases). There are 13 residues in the CDR3. The V end lost 1 base, the J end lost 3 bases, and 10 bases lay between the germline ends. The germline gives CDR1 DFQATT, CDR2 SNEGSKA (reference sequence). CDR3 bases: TGCAGTGCTAGAGTTCCCGGGAGCTACGAGCAGTACGTC. Encoded protein: CSARVPGSYEQYV.

This clonotype has more than one count but fewer than ten. This chain links TRBV20-1 with TRBJ2-6; possible D gene TRBD2, 6 bases. Trimming cost V 7 bases and J 0 bases, with 22 bases left between them. The germline V gene encodes CDR1 DFQATT and CDR2 SNEGSKA (reference sequence). The CDR3 spans 18 residues. The DNA of the CDR3 is TGCAGTGTCCCCCCCCCCGGGACTCACTACTCTGGGGCCAACGTCCTGACTTTC. Amino acids: CSVPPPGTHYSGANVLTF.

This clonotype was seen at least ten times. The chain carries TRBV20-1 and TRBJ2-7, with 10 positions matching TRBD2. Germline V gene lookup returns CDR1 DFQATT and CDR2 SNEGSKA (reference sequence). The CDR3 sequence is 15 residues long. With 1 base clipped from V and 2 bases from J, the junction kept 5 bases outside the gene matches. This CDR3 is CSARAGLAMPYEQYF. Here the CDR3 DNA reads TGCAGTGCTAGAGCGGGACTAGCGATGCCCTACGAGCAGTACTTC.

The V and J genes are TRBV5-1 and TRBJ2-3; 9 positions match TRBD1. Germline values: CDR1 SGHRS, CDR2 YFSETQ. Germline trimming cut 6 bases from V and 3 bases from J; bases unmatched to any gene: 8. The CDR3 totals 15 residues. The CDR3 region is CASTPGQGGTDTQYF. CDR3 DNA: TGCGCCAGCACACCGGGACAGGGTGGGACAGATACGCAGTATTTT.

This clonotype was counted at least ten times. The gene calls are TRBV15 and TRBJ2-7; TRBD1 matches 10 bases. CDR3 length: 16 amino acids. Per germline, CDR1 LNHNV and CDR2 YYDKDF (reference sequence). V shed 0 bases, J shed 2 bases, and the junction held 4 bases outside the gene matches. The CDR3 nucleotides are TGTGCCACCAGCAGAGATCGTGGGACAGGGGCCTACGAGCAGTACTTC. This translates into CATSRDRGTGAYEQYF. Complete variable domain (other parts from reference TRBV15 and TRBJ2-7): DAMVIQNPRYQVTQFGKPVTLSCSQTLNHNVMYWYQQKSSQAPKLLFHYYDKDFNNEADTPDNFQSRRPNTSFCFLDIRSPGLGDTAMYLCATSRDRGTGAYEQYFGPGTRLTVT.

This chain's CDR3 is CASSQHTDLFYEQYF. Here the CDR3 DNA reads TGCGCCAGCAGTCAACACACCGATCTTTTCTACGAGCAGTACTTC. V gene TRBV23-1 combines with J gene TRBJ2-7, with D uncertain. TRBV23-1 is marked as an open reading frame, function uncertain. There are 15 residues in the CDR3. Trimming took 2 bases from V and 3 from J, leaving 14 bases between them.

Ten or more counts support this clonotype. V and J are TRBV7-6 and TRBJ2-1, with 9 bases fitting TRBD2. V lost 1 base and J lost 10; bases outside the gene matches: 8. Germline assignment: CDR1 SGHVS and CDR2 FNYEAQ. The CDR3 has 15 residues. The CDR3 nucleotides are TGTGCCAGCAGCTTAGATGTGGGGGCGGGAGGGGAGCAGTTCTTC. Translation: CASSLDVGAGGEQFF. The full variable domain, with the rest looked up from reference TRBV7-6 and TRBJ2-1, is GAGVSQSPRYKVTKRGQDVALRCDPISGHVSLYWYRQALGQGPEFLTYFNYEAQQDKSGLPNDRFSAERPEGSISTLTIQRTEQRDSAMYRCASSLDVGAGGEQFFGPGTRLTVL.

This clonotype was recorded at least ten times. The rearrangement uses TRBV12-3 or TRBV12-4 and TRBJ2-5, with TRBD2 matching 7 bases. Germline trimming cut 10 bases from V and 2 bases from J; bases unmatched to any gene: 7. This CDR3 comprises 13 residues. The CDR3 sequence: CATTTSEQETQYF. In nucleotides, the CDR3 is TGTGCCACCACCACTAGCGAACAAGAGACCCAGTACTTC.

This clonotype was seen a few times. The rearrangement links TRBV28 to TRBJ1-5, with 8 bases matching TRBD1. The V and J ends lost 2 bases and 2 bases, in that order; junction bases with no gene match: 2. Germline V gene sequence: CDR1 MDHEN, CDR2 SYDVKM. The CDR3 has 15 amino acids. The chain's CDR3 is CASSLRGQGNQPQHF. The CDR3 DNA is TGTGCCAGCAGTTTAAGGGGACAGGGCAATCAGCCCCAGCATTTT.

This clonotype has a count of ten or more. V is TRBV5-1 and J is TRBJ1-2, with D perhaps matching TRBD1 (6 bases). The V gene lost 1 base and the J gene lost 2 bases, with 12 bases spanning the gap. This CDR3 has 15 residues. Germline CDR1 is SGHRS and CDR2 is YFSETQ. The CDR3 sequence: CASSLMGAPNYGYTF. CDR3 in DNA: TGCGCCAGCAGCTTGATGGGGGCCCCCAACTATGGCTACACCTTC. The entire variable domain, with the rest obtained from reference TRBV5-1 and TRBJ1-2, is as follows: KAGVTQTPRYLIKTRGQQVTLSCSPISGHRSVSWYQQTPGQGLQFLFEYFSETQRNKGNFPGRFSGRQFSNSRSEMNVSTLELGDSALYLCASSLMGAPNYGYTFGSGTRLTVV.

By proportion, this clonotype is medium-sized. The V gene is TRBV29-1, the J gene TRBJ1-1; D gene unclear. This CDR3 region has 12 residues. The V and J ends lost 6 bases and 1 base respectively, with 9 bases between them. Germline CDR1 is SQVTM and CDR2 is ANQGSEA. CDR3 DNA sequence: TGCAGCGTCGCGAGGCGGAACACTGAAGCTTTCTTT. This sequence encodes CSVARRNTEAFF.

This clonotype was counted at least ten times. The genes are TRBV20-1 and TRBJ1-5; 9 bases are shared with TRBD1. In germline, CDR1 is DFQATT, CDR2 SNEGSKA (reference sequence). This CDR3 region has 13 residues. With 3 bases clipped from V and 7 bases from J, the junction kept 4 bases outside the gene matches. The CDR3 region has the DNA TGCAGTGCTAGGTGGGACAGGGCCCAGCCCCAGCATTTT. Residues: CSARWDRAQPQHF.

At least ten counts were recorded for this clonotype. The rearrangement links TRBV7-2 to TRBJ2-1, with TRBD2 matching 13 bases. J lost 7 bases, V lost 3 bases, and 9 bases had no gene match. This CDR3 has 17 amino acids. From germline, CDR1 is SGHTA and CDR2 FQGNSA. CDR3 in amino acids: CASSFGLAGEGWNEQFF. The CDR3 DNA is TGTGCCAGCAGCTTTGGACTAGCGGGAGAGGGTTGGAATGAGCAGTTCTTC.

In this sample, this clonotype turned up many times. The CDR3 spells CASSLWVAGPTDTQYF. The CDR3, as DNA: TGTGCCAGCAGCTTATGGGTAGCGGGGCCCACAGATACGCAGTATTTT. This chain joins TRBV7-9 and TRBJ2-3; 8 positions agree with TRBD2. CDR3 size: 16 residues. Germline V gene sequence: CDR1 SEHNR, CDR2 FQNEAQ (reference sequence). The J segment lost 2 bases and the V segment lost 2 bases, leaving 6 bases of the junction unmatched.

This clonotype was counted many times. The rearrangement links TRBV12-3 or TRBV12-4 to TRBJ1-3; 7 bases are a match to TRBD1. The CDR3 totals 14 residues. The junction had 10 bases not matched to a gene; V was cut back by 6 bases and J by 8 bases. CDR3: CASRASGGGYTIYF. CDR3 bases: TGTGCCAGCAGGGCCTCAGGGGGAGGATACACCATATATTTT.

This clonotype was recorded at least ten times. The chain uses TRBV6-5 and TRBJ1-2; D is perhaps TRBD1 (5 bases). Trimming shortened V by 5 bases and J by 4 bases, and 17 bases separated the two germline ends. CDR1 is MNHEY, CDR2 SVGAGI, per germline. This CDR3 has 15 amino acids. The CDR3 DNA is TGTGCCAGCAGTCCCGGATTCGACAGTCCCTATGGCTACACCTTC. Encoded protein: CASSPGFDSPYGYTF.

For this clonotype: Given a much more abundant clone one base away, this may be a read error. The CDR3 DNA sequence: TGCGCCAGCAGTCGCACATCGTTTGCGGACCTCTCCTACGAGCAGTACTTC. It specifies CASSRTSFADLSYEQYF. V is TRBV5-1 and J is TRBJ2-7; D is unclear. Germline V gene sequence: CDR1 SGHRS, CDR2 YFSETQ. The CDR3 runs 17 residues. Trimming took off 5 bases at V and 0 bases at J, with 21 bases between the two ends.